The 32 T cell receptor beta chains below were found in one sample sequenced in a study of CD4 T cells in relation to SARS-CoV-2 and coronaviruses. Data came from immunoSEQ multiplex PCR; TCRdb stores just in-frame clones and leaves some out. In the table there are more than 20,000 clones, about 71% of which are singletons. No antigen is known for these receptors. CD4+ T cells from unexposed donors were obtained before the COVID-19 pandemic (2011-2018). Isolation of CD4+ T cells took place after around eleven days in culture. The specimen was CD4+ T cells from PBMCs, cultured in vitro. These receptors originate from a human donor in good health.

CDR3 protein: CASSLGQAANIQYF. CDR3 DNA sequence: TGCGCCAGCAGCTTGGGACAGGCGGCAAACATTCAGTACTTC. The chain uses TRBV5-1 and TRBJ2-4; TRBD1 might be the D (6 bases). Trimming pared 0 bases from V and 6 bases from J, leaving 10 bases between. Germline V gives CDR1 SGHRS, CDR2 YFSETQ. The CDR3 runs to 14 residues.

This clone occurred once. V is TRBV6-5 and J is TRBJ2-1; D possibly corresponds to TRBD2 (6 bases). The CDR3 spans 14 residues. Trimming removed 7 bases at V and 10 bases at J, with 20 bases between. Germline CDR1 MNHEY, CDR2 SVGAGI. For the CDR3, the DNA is TGTGCCAGCACCACTACCGGGGGTTCATGGGAGCAGTTCTTC. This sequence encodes CASTTTGGSWEQFF.

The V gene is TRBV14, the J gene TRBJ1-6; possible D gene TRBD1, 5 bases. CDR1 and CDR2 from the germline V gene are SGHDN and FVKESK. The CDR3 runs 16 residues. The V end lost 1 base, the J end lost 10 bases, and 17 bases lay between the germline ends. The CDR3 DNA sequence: TGTGCCAGCAGCCAAGGGGGCGCCCCCTCGGGATCACCCCTCCACTTT. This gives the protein CASSQGGAPSGSPLHF.

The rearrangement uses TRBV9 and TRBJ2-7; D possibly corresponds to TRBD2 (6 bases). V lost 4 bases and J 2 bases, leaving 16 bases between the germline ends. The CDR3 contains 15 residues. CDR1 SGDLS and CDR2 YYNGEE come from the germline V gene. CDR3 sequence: CASSPHGDSTYEQYF. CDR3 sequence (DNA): TGTGCCAGCAGCCCCCATGGGGACTCCACCTACGAGCAGTACTTC.

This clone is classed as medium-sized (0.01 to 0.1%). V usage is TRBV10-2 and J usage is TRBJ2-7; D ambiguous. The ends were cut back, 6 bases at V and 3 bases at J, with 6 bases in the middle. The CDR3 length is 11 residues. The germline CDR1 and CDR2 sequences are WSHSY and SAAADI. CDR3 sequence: CASRGFYEQYF. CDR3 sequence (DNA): TGCGCCAGCAGGGGGTTCTACGAGCAGTACTTC.

The CDR3 nucleotides are TGTGCCAGCAGCTTGAGGAGGCAGTTCCAAGAGACCCAGTACTTC. It specifies CASSLRRQFQETQYF. The chain recombines TRBV7-8 with TRBJ2-5, with D possibly matching TRBD2 (5 bases). CDR3 length: 15 amino acids. Looked up from germline, CDR1 is SGHVS and CDR2 is FQNEAQ. V was trimmed by 3 bases and J by 1 base, leaving 12 bases between them.

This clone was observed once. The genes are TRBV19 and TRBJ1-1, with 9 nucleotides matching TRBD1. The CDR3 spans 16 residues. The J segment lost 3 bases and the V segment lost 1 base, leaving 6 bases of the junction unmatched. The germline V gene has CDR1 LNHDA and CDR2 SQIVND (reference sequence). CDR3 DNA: TGTGCCAGTAGTATAGCTATTACAGGGGGCTACACTGAAGCTTTCTTT. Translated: CASSIAITGGYTEAFF. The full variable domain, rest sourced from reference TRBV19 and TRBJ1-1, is DGGITQSPKYLFRKEGQNVTLSCEQNLNHDAMYWYRQDPGQGLRLIYYSQIVNDFQKGDIAEGYSVSREKKESFPLTVTSAQKNPTAFYLCASSIAITGGYTEAFFGQGTRLTVV.

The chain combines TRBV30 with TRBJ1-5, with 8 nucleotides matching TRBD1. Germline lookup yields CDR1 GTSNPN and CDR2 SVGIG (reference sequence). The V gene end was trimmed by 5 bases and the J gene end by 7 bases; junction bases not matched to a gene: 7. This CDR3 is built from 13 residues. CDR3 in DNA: TGTGCCTGGGGACCAGGGGGCGGCCAGCCCCAGCATTTT. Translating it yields CAWGPGGGQPQHF. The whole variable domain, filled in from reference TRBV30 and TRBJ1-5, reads SQTIHQWPATLVQPVGSPLSLECTVEGTSNPNLYWYRQAAGRGLQLLFYSVGIGQISSEVPQNLSASRPQDRQFILSSKKLLLSDSGFYLCAWGPGGGQPQHFGDGTRLSIL.

CDR3 DNA: TGTGCCAGTAGTATTCCTCGGGAGCGGGGGGCCACAGATACGCAGTATTTT. This gives the protein CASSIPRERGATDTQYF. This chain links TRBV19 with TRBJ2-3; 9 bases fit TRBD2. The CDR3 is 17 residues long. V trimming: 3 bases; J trimming: 2 bases; junction bases outside the gene matches: 9. Germline CDR1 is LNHDA and CDR2 is SQIVND (reference sequence).

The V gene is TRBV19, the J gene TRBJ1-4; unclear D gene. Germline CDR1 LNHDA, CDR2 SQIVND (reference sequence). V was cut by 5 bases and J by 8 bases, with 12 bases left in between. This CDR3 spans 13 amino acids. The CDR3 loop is CASSSGSGEKLFF. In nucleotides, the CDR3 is TGTGCCAGTAGTTCCGGGTCAGGCGAAAAACTGTTTTTT.

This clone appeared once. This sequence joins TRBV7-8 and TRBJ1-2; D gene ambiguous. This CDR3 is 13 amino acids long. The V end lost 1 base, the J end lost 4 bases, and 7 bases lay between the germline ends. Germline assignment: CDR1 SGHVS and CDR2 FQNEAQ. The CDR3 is CASSLDDFYGYTF. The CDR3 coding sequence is TGTGCCAGCAGCTTAGACGACTTCTATGGCTACACCTTC.

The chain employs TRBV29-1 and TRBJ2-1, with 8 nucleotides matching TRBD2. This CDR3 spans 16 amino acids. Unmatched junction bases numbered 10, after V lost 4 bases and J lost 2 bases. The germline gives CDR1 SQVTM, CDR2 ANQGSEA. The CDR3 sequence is CSVVSGTPTPYNEQFF. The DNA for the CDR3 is TGCAGCGTTGTTAGCGGGACCCCAACCCCCTACAATGAGCAGTTCTTC.

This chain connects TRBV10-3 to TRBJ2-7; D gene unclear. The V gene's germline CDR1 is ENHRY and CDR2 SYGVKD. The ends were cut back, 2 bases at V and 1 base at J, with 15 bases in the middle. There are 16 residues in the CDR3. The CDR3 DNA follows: TGTGCCATCAGTGAGGCCCGGGCTGGGGATTCCTACGAGCAGTACTTC. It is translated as CAISEARAGDSYEQYF.

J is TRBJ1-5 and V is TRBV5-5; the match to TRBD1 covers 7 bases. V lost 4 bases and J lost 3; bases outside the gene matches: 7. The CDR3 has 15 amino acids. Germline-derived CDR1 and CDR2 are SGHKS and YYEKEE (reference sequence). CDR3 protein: CASSRATGNNQPQHF. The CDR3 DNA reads TGTGCCAGCAGCCGCGCGACAGGGAACAATCAGCCCCAGCATTTT.

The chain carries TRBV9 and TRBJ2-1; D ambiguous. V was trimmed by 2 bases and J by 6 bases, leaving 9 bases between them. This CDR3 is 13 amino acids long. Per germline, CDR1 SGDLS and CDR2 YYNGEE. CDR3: CASSVSPGNEQFF. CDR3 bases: TGTGCCAGCAGCGTGAGTCCGGGCAATGAGCAGTTCTTC. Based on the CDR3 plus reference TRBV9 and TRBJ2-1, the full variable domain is DSGVTQTPKHLITATGQRVTLRCSPRSGDLSVYWYQQSLDQGLQFLIQYYNGEERAKGNILERFSAQQFPDLHSELNLSSLELGDSALYFCASSVSPGNEQFFGPGTRLTVL.

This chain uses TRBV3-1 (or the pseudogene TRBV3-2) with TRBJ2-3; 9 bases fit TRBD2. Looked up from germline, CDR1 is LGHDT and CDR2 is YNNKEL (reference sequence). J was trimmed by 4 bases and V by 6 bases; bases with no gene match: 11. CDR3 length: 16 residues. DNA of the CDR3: TGTGCCAGCAGACCGGCCCAGCGGGGGGCCTCAGATACGCAGTATTTT. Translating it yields CASRPAQRGASDTQYF.

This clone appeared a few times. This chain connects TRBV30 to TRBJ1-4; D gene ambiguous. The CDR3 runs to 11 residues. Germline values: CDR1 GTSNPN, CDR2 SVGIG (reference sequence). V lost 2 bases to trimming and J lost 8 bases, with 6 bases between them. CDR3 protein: CAWSIREKLFF. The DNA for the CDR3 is TGTGCCTGGAGTATAAGGGAAAAACTGTTTTTT.

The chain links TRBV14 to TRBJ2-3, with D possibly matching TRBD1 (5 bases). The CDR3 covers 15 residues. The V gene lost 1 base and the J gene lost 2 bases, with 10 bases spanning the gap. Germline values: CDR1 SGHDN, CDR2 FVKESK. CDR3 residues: CASSQGGSITDTQYF. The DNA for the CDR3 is TGTGCCAGCAGCCAAGGGGGCAGTATCACAGATACGCAGTATTTT.

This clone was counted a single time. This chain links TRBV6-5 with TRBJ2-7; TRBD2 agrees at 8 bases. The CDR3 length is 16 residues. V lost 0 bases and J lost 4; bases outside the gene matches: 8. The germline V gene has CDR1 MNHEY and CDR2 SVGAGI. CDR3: CASSYSPREGWYEQYF. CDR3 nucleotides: TGTGCCAGCAGTTACTCCCCCCGGGAGGGGTGGTACGAGCAGTACTTC.

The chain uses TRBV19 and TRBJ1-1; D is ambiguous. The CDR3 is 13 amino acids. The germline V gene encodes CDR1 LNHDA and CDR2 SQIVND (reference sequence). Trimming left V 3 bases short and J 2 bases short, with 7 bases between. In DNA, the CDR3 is TGTGCCAGTAGTATGAGGACTAACACTGAAGCTTTCTTT. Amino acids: CASSMRTNTEAFF.

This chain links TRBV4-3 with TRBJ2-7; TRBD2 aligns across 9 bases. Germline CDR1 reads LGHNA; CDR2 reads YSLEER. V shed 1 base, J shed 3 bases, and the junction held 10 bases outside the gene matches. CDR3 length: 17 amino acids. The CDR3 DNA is TGCGCCAGCAGCCAAGTGGCAGCGGGGGGTATCAGCTACGAGCAGTACTTC. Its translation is CASSQVAAGGISYEQYF.

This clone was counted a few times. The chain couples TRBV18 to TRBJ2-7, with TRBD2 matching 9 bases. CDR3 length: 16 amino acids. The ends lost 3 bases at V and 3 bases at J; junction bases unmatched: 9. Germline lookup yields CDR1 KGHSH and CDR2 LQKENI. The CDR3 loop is CASSPRSGRLNYEQYF. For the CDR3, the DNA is TGTGCCAGCTCACCCCGCAGCGGGAGGCTTAACTACGAGCAGTACTTC.

This chain's CDR3 is CASSWTGGETQYF. Here the CDR3 DNA reads TGTGCCAGCAGTTGGACAGGGGGAGAGACCCAGTACTTC. V usage is TRBV6-2 or TRBV6-3 and J usage is TRBJ2-5; 10 bases map to TRBD1. CDR3 length equals 13 residues. The germline V gene encodes CDR1 MNHEY and CDR2 SVGEGT. After removal of 4 bases from V and 4 bases from J, the junction contained 0 bases not matched to a gene.

The CDR3 spells CASSRRGRGVYQETQYF. As DNA, the CDR3 is TGTGCCAGCAGCAGGAGAGGGCGGGGCGTGTACCAAGAGACCCAGTACTTC. The rearrangement uses TRBV7-6 and TRBJ2-5; D possibly corresponds to TRBD2 (6 bases). V was clipped by 5 bases and J by 0 bases, with 19 bases between them. From germline, CDR1 is SGHVS and CDR2 FNYEAQ. This CDR3 spans 17 amino acids.

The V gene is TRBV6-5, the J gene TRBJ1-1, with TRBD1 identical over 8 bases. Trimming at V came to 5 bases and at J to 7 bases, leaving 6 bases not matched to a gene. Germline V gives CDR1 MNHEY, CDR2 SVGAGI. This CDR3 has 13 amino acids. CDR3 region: CASSRDRTFEAFF. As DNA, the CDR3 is TGTGCCAGCAGTAGGGACAGGACCTTTGAAGCTTTCTTT.

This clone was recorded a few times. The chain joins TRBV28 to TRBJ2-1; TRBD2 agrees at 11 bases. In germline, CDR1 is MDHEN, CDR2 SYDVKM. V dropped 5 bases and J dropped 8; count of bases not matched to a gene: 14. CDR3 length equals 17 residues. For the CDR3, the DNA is TGTGCCAGCAGTACTTCCTTAGCGGGAGGGGCCTTGGATGAGCAGTTCTTC. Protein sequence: CASSTSLAGGALDEQFF.

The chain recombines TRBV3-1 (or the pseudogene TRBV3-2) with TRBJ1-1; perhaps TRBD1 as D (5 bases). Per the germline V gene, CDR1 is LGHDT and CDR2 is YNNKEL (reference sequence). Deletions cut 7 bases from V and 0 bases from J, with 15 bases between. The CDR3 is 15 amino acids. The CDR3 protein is CASTLQGGLNTEAFF. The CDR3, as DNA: TGTGCCAGCACCCTCCAGGGTGGGCTGAACACTGAAGCTTTCTTT.

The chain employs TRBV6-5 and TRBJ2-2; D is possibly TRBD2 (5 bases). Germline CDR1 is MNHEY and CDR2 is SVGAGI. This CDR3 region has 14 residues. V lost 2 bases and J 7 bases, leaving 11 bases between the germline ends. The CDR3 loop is CASSYIGMGGELFF. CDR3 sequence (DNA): TGTGCCAGCAGTTACATCGGGATGGGCGGGGAGCTGTTTTTT.

The DNA for the CDR3 is TGTGCCAGCAGCGTACTACAGGGTAGCAATCAGCCCCAGCATTTT. It codes for CASSVLQGSNQPQHF. The V and J genes are TRBV9 and TRBJ1-5, with D possibly TRBD1 on 6 matching bases. The CDR3 has 15 amino acids. Germline V lookup: CDR1 SGDLS, CDR2 YYNGEE. V was pared by 1 base and J by 0 bases, with 8 bases between.

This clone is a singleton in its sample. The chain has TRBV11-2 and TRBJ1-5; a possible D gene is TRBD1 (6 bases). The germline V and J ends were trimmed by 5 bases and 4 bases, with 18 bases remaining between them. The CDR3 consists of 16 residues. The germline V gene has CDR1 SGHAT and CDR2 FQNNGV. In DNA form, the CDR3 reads TGTGCCAGCAGCCAAGGGGGTGGGTTGCCTAATCAGCCCCAGCATTTT. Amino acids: CASSQGGGLPNQPQHF. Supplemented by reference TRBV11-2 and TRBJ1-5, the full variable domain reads EAGVAQSPRYKIIEKRQSVAFWCNPISGHATLYWYQQILGQGPKLLIQFQNNGVVDDSQLPKDRFSAERLKGVDSTLKIQPAKLEDSAVYLCASSQGGGLPNQPQHFGDGTRLSIL.

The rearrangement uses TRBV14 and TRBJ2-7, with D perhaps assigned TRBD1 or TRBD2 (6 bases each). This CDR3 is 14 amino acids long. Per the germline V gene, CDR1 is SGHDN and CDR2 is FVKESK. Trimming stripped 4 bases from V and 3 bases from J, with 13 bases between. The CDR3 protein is CASSPRGLIYEQYF. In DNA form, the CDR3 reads TGTGCCAGCAGCCCCCGGGGGCTAATCTACGAGCAGTACTTC.

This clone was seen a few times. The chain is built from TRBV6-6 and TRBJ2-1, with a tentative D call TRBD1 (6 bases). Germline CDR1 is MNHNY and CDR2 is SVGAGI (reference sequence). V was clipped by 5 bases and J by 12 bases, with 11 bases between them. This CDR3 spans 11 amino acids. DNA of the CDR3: TGTGCCAGCAGTGCCGGGACAATGCAGTTCTTC. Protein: CASSAGTMQFF.